This TCR beta chain was sequenced during a study of T-cell reconstitution after alpha-beta-depleted transplantation in children. The CDR3 totals 15 residues. CDR1 is SGDLS, CDR2 YYNGEE, per germline. V dropped 0 bases and J dropped 0 bases, with 9 bases sitting between them. Researchers prepared the TCRbeta library using unique molecular identifiers, the study reports. TCRdb fed the PCR reads into MiXCR, producing one record per CDR3 protein. Seen here are roughly 300,000 distinct CDR3 sequences, approximately 9.8% observed once, and the top ten hold around 9.1%. V gene TRBV9 combines with J gene TRBJ1-2, with D unclear. The sequenced sample was PBMCs from the stem cell graft donor, obtained from the stem cell graft. The origin of this receptor is a human donor who donated a stem cell graft to a child with SCID. CDR3 in amino acids: CASSVEAGSNYGYTF. CDR3 DNA sequence: TGTGCCAGCAGCGTAGAAGCGGGGTCTAACTATGGCTACACCTTC.